The 5 T cell receptor beta chains below were found in one sample sequenced in a study of Ad26.COV2.S vaccination and SARS-CoV-2 variants (dated by TCRdb to the early 2020s). Library preparation was by the immunoSEQ multiplex PCR assay. TCRdb mirrors the immuneACCESS table, restricted to in-frame sequences. Some clones are absent from its copies; in checked studies, under half trace to an unresolved V gene, and the reason for the others is unknown. This sample holds about 680,000 clones; around 89% were observed only once. About 1.5% of the sample is taken by the ten largest. The sample's treatment or condition, from its label and the paper: over 15 received Ad26.COV2.S at low or high dose, single or two shots; five or six received placebo; per-sample allocation not given. Repertoires of vaccine and placebo recipients were sequenced from samples taken on day 63 after the first injection. The material sequenced was peripheral blood, taken in a trial of Ad26.COV2.S vaccine versus placebo. The receptors here all came from a person between 18 and 65 years old who received the Ad26.COV2.S COVID-19 vaccine or a placebo.

The chain is built from TRBV9 and TRBJ2-3; D is ambiguous. Trimming shortened V by 4 bases and J by 6 bases, and 12 bases separated the two germline ends. CDR3 length: 13 amino acids. Germline values: CDR1 SGDLS, CDR2 YYNGEE. In DNA form, the CDR3 reads TGTGCCAGCAGCCGAAGCCCTGGGGATACGCAGTATTTT. It specifies CASSRSPGDTQYF.

This chain joins TRBV4-2 and TRBJ2-7, with D possibly TRBD1 on 6 matching bases. The germline V gene encodes CDR1 LGHNA and CDR2 YNFKEQ. This CDR3 contains 15 residues. Trimming cost V 2 bases and J 2 bases, with 13 bases left between them. The CDR3 loop reads CASSQLQGSTYEQYF. DNA of the CDR3: TGTGCCAGCAGCCAACTACAGGGTAGCACCTACGAGCAGTACTTC.

Points on this clone: Its ends do not fully match the called genes, so a read error is possible. The CDR3 protein is CASSLGRGQGTGELFF. CDR3 in DNA: TGTGCTAGCAGCTTAGGACGAGGGCAAGGGACCGGGGAGCTGTTTTTT. The chain has TRBV7-7 and TRBJ2-2, with a possible D match to TRBD2 (5 bases). Germline CDR1 is SSHAT and CDR2 is FNYEAQ (reference sequence). The CDR3 spans 16 residues.

The chain is built from TRBV5-1 and TRBJ1-1; the D is unclear. The CDR3 runs to 15 residues. Trimming pared 0 bases from V and 7 bases from J, leaving 16 bases between. Germline V gives CDR1 SGHRS, CDR2 YFSETQ. The CDR3 region is CASSLAPGEDLEAFF. The CDR3 nucleotides are TGCGCCAGCAGCTTGGCTCCGGGCGAGGACCTTGAAGCTTTCTTT.

The rearrangement links TRBV2 to TRBJ2-1; 11 bases agree with TRBD2. Trimming removed 6 bases from V and 3 bases from J; junction bases left unmatched: 4. The CDR3 is 15 amino acids. Germline V gene data show CDR1 as SNHLY and CDR2 as FYNNEI. The CDR3 sequence: CASRLAGGNYNEQFF. Written as DNA, the CDR3 is TGTGCCAGCAGGCTAGCGGGGGGTAACTACAATGAGCAGTTCTTC.